This paragraph reports one T cell receptor beta chain. Its antigen remains unknown. The data originate from a study of T-cell memory formation after mild COVID-19. General study results and limits: CD4+ bias marked clones expanding day 15 to 37, unlike balanced contracting clones. The authors left the SARS-CoV-2 specificity of second-wave clones peaking on day 37 unconfirmed.

TCRalpha and TCRbeta libraries used 5'RACE with constant-segment primers and UMIs. TCRdb independently ran MiXCR on the 5' RACE reads; one entry per CDR3 protein. The table records approximately 190,000 distinct CDR3 sequences, about a sixth of them present only once. The ends were cut back, 5 bases at V and 0 bases at J, with 7 bases in the middle. The germline CDR1 and CDR2 sequences are ENHRY and SYGVKD. CDR3 length: 13 amino acids. This receptor was obtained from an adult woman who had mild COVID-19 (a few samples of this study predate the infection). Cell type and time point are not known. The sample consisted of PBMCs or a T cell subset sorted from them (not recorded which). The chain joins TRBV10-3 to TRBJ1-1; D is undetermined. DNA for the CDR3: TGTGCCATCAGTTTGAACTTGAACACTGAAGCTTTCTTT. Amino acids: CAISLNLNTEAFF.